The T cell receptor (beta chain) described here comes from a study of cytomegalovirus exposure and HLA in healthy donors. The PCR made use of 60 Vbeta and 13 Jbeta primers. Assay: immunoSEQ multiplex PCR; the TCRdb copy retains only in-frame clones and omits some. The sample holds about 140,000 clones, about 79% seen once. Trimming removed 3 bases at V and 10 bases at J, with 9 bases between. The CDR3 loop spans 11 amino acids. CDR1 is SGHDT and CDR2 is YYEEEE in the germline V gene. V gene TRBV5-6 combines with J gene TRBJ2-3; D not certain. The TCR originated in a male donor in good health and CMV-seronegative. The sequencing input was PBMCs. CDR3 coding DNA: TGTGCCAGCAGCTCCGAGCGTTCGCAGTATTTT. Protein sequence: CASSSERSQYF.